This T cell receptor (beta chain) emerged from a study of shared clonotypes between healthy human individuals. Profiled with immunoSEQ multiplex PCR; TCRdb holds only in-frame clones, not every one. The table lists 800,000 to 950,000 clones, around 96% of them singletons, with less than 0.25% in the top ten. Positive CCR7 selection of CD45RO-negative cells yielded the naive CD8 cells, and terminally differentiated effector memory CD45RA+ cells were excluded. Only Caucasian adults living in Nashville, Tennessee made up the donor group. Study-level findings and limits: In a handful of donors, about 5% of naive CD4 clonotypes appeared in common. Generation probabilities of non-shared clonotypes were lower (relative to those shared by all four donors).

On this clone itself: Its antigen is not identified.

Germline CDR1 and CDR2: MNHEY and SMNVEV (reference sequence). This CDR3 region has 15 residues. V lost 4 bases and J lost 3; bases outside the gene matches: 8. The sequence derives from a man aged 30 to 45 in good health. The material sequenced was naive CD8+ T cells sorted from blood. The chain is built from TRBV27 and TRBJ2-7; 8 bases fit TRBD2. This CDR3 reads CASSWAGTSHYEQYF. The CDR3 nucleotides read TGTGCCAGCAGTTGGGCCGGGACTAGTCACTACGAGCAGTACTTC.